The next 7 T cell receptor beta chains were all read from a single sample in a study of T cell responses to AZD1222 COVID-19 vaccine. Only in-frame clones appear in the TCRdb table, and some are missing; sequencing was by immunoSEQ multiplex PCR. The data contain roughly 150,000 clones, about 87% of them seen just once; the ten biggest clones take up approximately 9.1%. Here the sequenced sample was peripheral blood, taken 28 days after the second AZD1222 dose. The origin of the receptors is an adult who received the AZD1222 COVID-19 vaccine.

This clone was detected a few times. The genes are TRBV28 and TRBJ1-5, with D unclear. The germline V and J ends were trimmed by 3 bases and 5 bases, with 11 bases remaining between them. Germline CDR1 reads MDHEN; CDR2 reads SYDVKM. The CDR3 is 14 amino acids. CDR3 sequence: CASSLTRPDQPQHF. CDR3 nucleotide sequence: TGTGCCAGCAGTTTGACAAGGCCTGATCAGCCCCAGCATTTT.

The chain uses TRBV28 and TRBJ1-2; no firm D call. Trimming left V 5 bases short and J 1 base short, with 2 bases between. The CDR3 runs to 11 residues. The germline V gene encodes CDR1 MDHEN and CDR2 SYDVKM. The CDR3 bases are TGTGCCAGCAGTCATAACTATGGCTACACCTTC. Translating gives CASSHNYGYTF.

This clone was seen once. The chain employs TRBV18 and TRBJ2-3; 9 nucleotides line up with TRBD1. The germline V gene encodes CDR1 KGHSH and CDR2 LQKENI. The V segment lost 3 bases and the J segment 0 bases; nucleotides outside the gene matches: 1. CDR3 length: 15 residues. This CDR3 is CASSPGTGSTDTQYF. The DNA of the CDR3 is TGTGCCAGCTCACCCGGGACAGGGAGCACAGATACGCAGTATTTT. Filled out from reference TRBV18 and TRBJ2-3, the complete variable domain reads NAGVMQNPRHLVRRRGQEARLRCSPMKGHSHVYWYRQLPEEGLKFMVYLQKENIIDESGMPKERFSAEFPKEGPSILRIQQVVRGDSAAYFCASSPGTGSTDTQYFGPGTRLTVL.

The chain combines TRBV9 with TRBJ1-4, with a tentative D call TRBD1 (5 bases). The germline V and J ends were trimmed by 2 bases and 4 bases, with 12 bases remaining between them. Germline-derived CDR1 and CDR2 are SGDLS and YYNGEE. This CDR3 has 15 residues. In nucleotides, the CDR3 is TGTGCCAGCAGCGTGGGTGACAGTTTTAATGAAAAACTGTTTTTT. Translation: CASSVGDSFNEKLFF.

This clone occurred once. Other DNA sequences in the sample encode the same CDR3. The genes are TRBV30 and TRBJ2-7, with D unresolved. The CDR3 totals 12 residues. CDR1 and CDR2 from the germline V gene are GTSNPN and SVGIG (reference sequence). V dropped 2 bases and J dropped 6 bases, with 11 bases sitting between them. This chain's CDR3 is CAWSRMGAEQYF. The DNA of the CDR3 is TGTGCCTGGAGTAGGATGGGCGCCGAGCAGTACTTC.

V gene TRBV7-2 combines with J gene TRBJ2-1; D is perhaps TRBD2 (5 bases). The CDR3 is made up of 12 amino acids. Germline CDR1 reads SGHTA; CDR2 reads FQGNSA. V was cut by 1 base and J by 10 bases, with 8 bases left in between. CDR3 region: CASSLVGDEQFF. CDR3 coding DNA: TGTGCCAGCAGCTTAGTGGGAGACGAGCAGTTCTTC.

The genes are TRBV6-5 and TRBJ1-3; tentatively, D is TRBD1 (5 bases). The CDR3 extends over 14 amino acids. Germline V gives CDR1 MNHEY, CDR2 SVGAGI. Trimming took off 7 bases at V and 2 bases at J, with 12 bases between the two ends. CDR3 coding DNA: TGTGCCAGCAAGGGCCAAGGGGCTGGAAACACCATATATTTT. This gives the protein CASKGQGAGNTIYF.